Following are 20 T cell receptor beta chains from one sample sequenced in a study of T cells in narcolepsy. Some clones are missing from TCRdb's copy, which holds only in-frame ones; the method was immunoSEQ multiplex PCR. The sample shows tens of thousands of clones, over 75% of them seen only once. The specimen was CD45RA- memory CD4+ T cells from PBMCs. These receptors all stem from a human donor with narcolepsy.

J is TRBJ2-5 and V is TRBV6-1; no definite D call. Germline-derived CDR1 and CDR2 are MNHNS and SASEGT. CDR3 size: 13 residues. V lost 6 bases to trimming and J lost 5 bases, with 13 bases between them. The CDR3 DNA is TGTGCCAGCAGCCCGCCTGCCCGGGAGACCCAGTACTTC. This gives the protein CASSPPARETQYF.

The chain carries TRBV7-3 and TRBJ2-2; either TRBD1 or TRBD2 may fit D (5 bases each). The CDR3 spans 15 residues. CDR1 is SGHTA, CDR2 FQGTGA, per germline. Trimming took off 4 bases at V and 2 bases at J, with 11 bases between the two ends. CDR3 residues: CASSSLGGNTGELFF. The CDR3 DNA reads as TGTGCCAGCAGCTCCCTTGGGGGTAACACCGGGGAGCTGTTTTTT.

The chain couples TRBV7-6 to TRBJ2-3; 10 bases map to TRBD1. CDR1 is SGHVS, CDR2 FNYEAQ, per germline. The V segment lost 5 bases and the J segment 0 bases; nucleotides outside the gene matches: 5. The CDR3 extends over 16 amino acids. CDR3 amino acids: CASSLRQGASTDTQYF. CDR3 bases: TGTGCCAGCAGCCTAAGACAGGGGGCGAGCACAGATACGCAGTATTTT.

This clone was counted only a few times. The CDR3 bases are TGTGCCAGCAGCCGTCTATCTAAACGGACCGAGGGTGGCTATGGCTACACCTTC. Translated, it gives CASSRLSKRTEGGYGYTF. The V and J genes are TRBV5-4 and TRBJ1-2, with D unresolved. Trimming stripped 4 bases from V and 4 bases from J, with 26 bases between. This CDR3 contains 18 residues. Germline V gene lookup returns CDR1 SGHNT and CDR2 YYREEE (reference sequence). The full variable domain, completed using reference TRBV5-4 and TRBJ1-2, is ETGVTQSPTHLIKTRGQQVTLRCSSQSGHNTVSWYQQALGQGPQFIFQYYREEENGRGNFPPRFSGLQFPNYSSELNVNALELDDSALYLCASSRLSKRTEGGYGYTFGSGTRLTVV.

The chain couples TRBV5-1 to TRBJ2-7; D not certain. The CDR3 spans 15 residues. V was pared by 3 bases and J by 3 bases, with 16 bases between. Germline CDR1 is SGHRS and CDR2 is YFSETQ. The CDR3, as DNA: TGCGCCAGCAGCTACGGACCCAAAGGTGACTACGAGCAGTACTTC. This translates into CASSYGPKGDYEQYF.

This chain uses TRBV11-2 with TRBJ1-1; D perhaps matches TRBD1 (6 bases). CDR3 length: 15 residues. Germline V gives CDR1 SGHAT, CDR2 FQNNGV. With 3 bases removed from V and 0 bases from J, the gap between germline ends came to 11 bases. CDR3 amino acids: CASSLGQGLNTEAFF. For the CDR3, the DNA is TGTGCCAGCAGCTTGGGGCAGGGGCTGAACACTGAAGCTTTCTTT.

The chain combines TRBV6-4 with TRBJ1-1; possible D gene TRBD1, 6 bases. The CDR3 sequence is 15 residues long. Trimming took off 0 bases at V and 5 bases at J, with 13 bases between the two ends. CDR1 and CDR2 from the germline V gene are MRHNA and SNTAGT. CDR3 loop: CASSDSPGARTEAFF. In DNA, the CDR3 is TGTGCCAGCAGTGACTCTCCGGGGGCGAGGACTGAAGCTTTCTTT.

The chain links TRBV6-6 to TRBJ2-6; 7 bases agree with TRBD1. The V segment lost 5 bases and the J segment 4 bases; nucleotides outside the gene matches: 5. Germline V gene lookup returns CDR1 MNHNY and CDR2 SVGAGI (reference sequence). The CDR3 runs to 15 residues. CDR3 amino acids: CASSPGQSGANVLTF. CDR3 bases: TGTGCCAGCAGTCCGGGACAGTCGGGGGCCAACGTCCTGACTTTC.

The count of this clone is one. The chain is built from TRBV6-1 and TRBJ2-2; the match to TRBD2 covers 9 bases. Germline CDR1 MNHNS, CDR2 SASEGT. V trimming: 5 bases; J trimming: 8 bases; junction bases outside the gene matches: 3. The CDR3 sequence is 13 residues long. CDR3 loop: CASSFSGRGELFF. The CDR3 DNA follows: TGTGCCAGCAGTTTTAGCGGGAGAGGGGAGCTGTTTTTT.

This clone was observed a few times. The chain links TRBV11-3 to TRBJ2-5; the D gene is possibly TRBD1 (5 bases). There are 12 residues in the CDR3. Germline-derived CDR1 and CDR2 are SGHNT and YENEEA. Trimming left V 3 bases short and J 3 bases short, with 5 bases between. CDR3 sequence: CASSFREETQYF. The CDR3 region has the DNA TGTGCCAGCAGCTTCAGGGAAGAGACCCAGTACTTC.

The V and J genes are TRBV2 and TRBJ2-5, with TRBD1 matching over 8 bases. The V gene end was trimmed by 6 bases and the J gene end by 3 bases; junction bases not matched to a gene: 3. Germline V gene lookup returns CDR1 SNHLY and CDR2 FYNNEI. The CDR3 length is 13 residues. Here the CDR3 DNA reads TGTGCCAGCAGATTGGACAGGGAAGAGACCCAGTACTTC. This encodes CASRLDREETQYF.

The chain joins TRBV9 to TRBJ1-6; no reliable D call. The CDR3 sequence is 14 residues long. CDR1 is SGDLS, CDR2 YYNGEE, per germline. V shed 0 bases and J shed 8 bases, with 9 bases lying between them. DNA of the CDR3: TGTGCCAGCAGCGTAGAACCGGAGTATTCACCCCTCCACTTT. It codes for CASSVEPEYSPLHF. Filled out from reference TRBV9 and TRBJ1-6, the complete variable domain reads DSGVTQTPKHLITATGQRVTLRCSPRSGDLSVYWYQQSLDQGLQFLIQYYNGEERAKGNILERFSAQQFPDLHSELNLSSLELGDSALYFCASSVEPEYSPLHFGNGTRLTVT.

The chain uses TRBV11-3 and TRBJ2-1; TRBD2 matches 9 bases. The CDR3 totals 15 residues. Germline values: CDR1 SGHNT, CDR2 YENEEA. Trimming at V came to 5 bases and at J to 7 bases, leaving 9 bases not matched to a gene. The CDR3 protein is CASSRGGRGENEQFF. In DNA, the CDR3 is TGTGCCAGCAGCCGAGGCGGGAGGGGGGAGAATGAGCAGTTCTTC.

This chain connects TRBV6-1 to TRBJ1-5, with D uncertain. There are 13 residues in the CDR3. Trimming removed 7 bases from V and 3 bases from J, with 10 bases in between. The germline V gene encodes CDR1 MNHNS and CDR2 SASEGT. CDR3 sequence reads: CASKGRVNQPQHF. For the CDR3, the DNA is TGTGCCAGCAAAGGACGGGTCAATCAGCCCCAGCATTTT.

Only one count was recorded for this clone. The chain combines TRBV6-6 with TRBJ1-2, with D possibly TRBD1 on 6 matching bases. The CDR3 is made up of 15 amino acids. Trimming took 3 bases from V and 4 from J, leaving 15 bases between them. Germline values: CDR1 MNHNY, CDR2 SVGAGI (reference sequence). The CDR3 loop reads CASSYLAGEGYGYTF. The CDR3 coding sequence is TGTGCCAGCAGTTATTTGGCAGGGGAGGGCTATGGCTACACCTTC.

The V and J genes are TRBV11-2 and TRBJ2-7, with D maybe TRBD2 (6 bases). Germline CDR1 and CDR2: SGHAT and FQNNGV. The germline V and J ends were trimmed by 5 bases and 2 bases, with 10 bases remaining between them. The CDR3 totals 13 residues. The CDR3 DNA is TGTGCCAGCAGCCGGGACTCGACCTACGAGCAGTACTTC. It translates to CASSRDSTYEQYF.

This clone is deemed medium-sized. This CDR3 is CASSQRGNEKLFF. In DNA, the CDR3 is TGTGCCAGCAGCCAGCGAGGGAATGAAAAACTGTTTTTT. The rearrangement links TRBV14 to TRBJ1-4; D gene unclear. The CDR3 extends over 13 amino acids. The germline V gene encodes CDR1 SGHDN and CDR2 FVKESK. V was clipped by 3 bases and J by 5 bases, with 7 bases between them.

V gene TRBV4-2 combines with J gene TRBJ2-1, with 7 bases fitting TRBD2. This CDR3 contains 16 residues. V shed 0 bases and J 3 bases; nucleotides not matched to a gene: 5. In germline, CDR1 is LGHNA, CDR2 YNFKEQ. CDR3 coding DNA: TGTGCCAGCAGCCAAGAGGAGGCTAGCGGCTACAATGAGCAGTTCTTC. Amino acids: CASSQEEASGYNEQFF.

With respect to this clone: The junction differs from germline at one of its ends, possibly a read error. The J gene is TRBJ1-1, the V gene TRBV5-1; 7 bases fit TRBD1. Germline V gene lookup returns CDR1 SGHRS and CDR2 YFSETQ. This CDR3 spans 13 amino acids. The CDR3 region is CASSAGGNTEAFF. The CDR3 DNA is TGTGCCAGCAGCGCAGGGGGGAACACTGAAGCTTTCTTT.

The J gene is TRBJ2-2, the V gene TRBV19, with 7 bases fitting TRBD1. V dropped 6 bases and J dropped 5; count of bases not matched to a gene: 9. The CDR3 covers 15 residues. Germline CDR1 and CDR2: LNHDA and SQIVND (reference sequence). The CDR3 region has the DNA TGTGCCAGTAGGACCCGACAGGGTGGTACCGGGGAGCTGTTTTTT. It is translated as CASRTRQGGTGELFF. The full variable domain, with the rest looked up from reference TRBV19 and TRBJ2-2, is DGGITQSPKYLFRKEGQNVTLSCEQNLNHDAMYWYRQDPGQGLRLIYYSQIVNDFQKGDIAEGYSVSREKKESFPLTVTSAQKNPTAFYLCASRTRQGGTGELFFGEGSRLTVL.